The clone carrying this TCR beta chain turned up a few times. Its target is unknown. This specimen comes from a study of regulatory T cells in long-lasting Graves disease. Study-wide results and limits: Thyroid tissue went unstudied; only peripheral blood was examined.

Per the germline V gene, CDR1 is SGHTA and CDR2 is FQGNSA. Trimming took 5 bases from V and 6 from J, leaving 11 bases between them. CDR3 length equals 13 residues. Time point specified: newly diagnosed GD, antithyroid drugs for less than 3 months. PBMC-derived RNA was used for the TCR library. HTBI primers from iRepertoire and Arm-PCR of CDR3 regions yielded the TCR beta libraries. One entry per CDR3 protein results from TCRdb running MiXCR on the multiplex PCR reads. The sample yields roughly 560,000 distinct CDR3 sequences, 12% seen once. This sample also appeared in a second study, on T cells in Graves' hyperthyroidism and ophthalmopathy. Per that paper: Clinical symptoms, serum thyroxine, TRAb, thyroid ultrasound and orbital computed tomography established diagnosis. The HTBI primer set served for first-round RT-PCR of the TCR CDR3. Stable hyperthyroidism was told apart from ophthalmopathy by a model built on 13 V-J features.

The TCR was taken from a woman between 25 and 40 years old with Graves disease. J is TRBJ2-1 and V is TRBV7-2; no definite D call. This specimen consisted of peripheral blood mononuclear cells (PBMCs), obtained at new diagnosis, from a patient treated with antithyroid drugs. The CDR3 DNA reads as TGTGCCAGCAGCCTCCCCCAGCCCAATGAGCAGTTCTTC. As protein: CASSLPQPNEQFF.